These 2 T cell receptor beta chains share one sample of origin, sequenced in a study of blood T cell repertoires in COVID-19. Sequencing used immunoSEQ multiplex PCR; TCRdb keeps in-frame clones, though not all of them. The repertoire has 190,000 or so clones, roughly 87% of them found once; the top ten carry approximately 2%. Sequencing used PBMCs or T cells enriched from blood (not recorded which). The receptors here all came from a woman aged 25-40 years who had recovered from COVID-19.

The gene calls are TRBV9 and TRBJ2-3, with D tentatively TRBD2 (5 bases). The CDR3 runs to 14 residues. V gave up 3 bases and J gave up 4 bases, with 12 bases separating them. CDR1 and CDR2 from the germline V gene are SGDLS and YYNGEE. CDR3 DNA sequence: TGTGCCAGCAGCGCGTCGGGGAGTGCAGATACGCAGTATTTT. Its translation: CASSASGSADTQYF.

The genes are TRBV3-1 (or the pseudogene TRBV3-2) and TRBJ2-1, with 7 bases fitting TRBD2. The CDR3 sequence is 14 residues long. CDR1 and CDR2 (germline): LGHDT, YNNKEL (reference sequence). Trimming cost V 1 base and J 7 bases; bases outside gene matches: 4. Here the CDR3 reads CASSQGRESNEQFF. The CDR3 DNA reads TGTGCCAGCAGCCAAGGGCGGGAGTCGAATGAGCAGTTCTTC.